This T cell receptor beta chain was profiled in a study of T cell responses to AZD1222 COVID-19 vaccine. Study at large: Combined were second doses at about 4 or about 12 weeks.

The CDR3 has 14 amino acids. Looked up from germline, CDR1 is SGHTA and CDR2 is FQGTGA. Trimming removed 5 bases from V and 4 bases from J, with 11 bases in between. The table lists this clone with a count of one. Its target is unknown. Study findings and constraints: Vaccine-associated CD4 TCRs ranged over spike, dominating at 160-218 and 743-854. White British donors predominated, females outnumbered males, and clonal diversity was possibly underestimated.

Using immunoSEQ multiplex PCR, the repertoire was profiled, and TCRdb retains in-frame clones only, with some absent. Of 160,000 or so clones in the sample, approximately 90% were seen once. The sequencing used peripheral blood, collected on day 0 of AZD1222 vaccination. The genes are TRBV7-3 and TRBJ2-2; D perhaps matches TRBD1 (5 bases). The sequence derives from an adult in good health. In DNA, the CDR3 is TGTGCCAGCAGCCGGACACCTACCACCGGGGAGCTGTTTTTT. Protein product: CASSRTPTTGELFF.